This T cell receptor (beta chain) was recorded in a study of cytomegalovirus exposure and HLA in healthy donors. Whole-study results and caveats: Several top significant clusters appeared, in a later analysis, to be linked to common viral pathogens.

V was shortened by 4 bases and J by 5 bases, with 9 bases between the two germline ends. CDR1 and CDR2 from the germline V gene are SGHRS and YFSETQ. The CDR3 has 12 amino acids. It was with 60 Vbeta and 13 Jbeta primers that the PCR ran. The method was immunoSEQ multiplex PCR; TCRdb's version includes in-frame clones alone and lacks a portion of them. The sample records 40,000 or so clones, around 64% being singletons. Donors were nominally healthy when sampled, though unrecorded immune exposures were likely. Details on this clone: What it binds is not known.

This sequence originates from a human donor in good health. What was sequenced was PBMCs. This chain joins TRBV5-1 and TRBJ1-1, with D possibly TRBD1 on 5 matching bases. DNA for the CDR3: TGCGCCAGCAGCGCGGAGGGGACTGAAGCTTTCTTT. It yields the protein CASSAEGTEAFF.